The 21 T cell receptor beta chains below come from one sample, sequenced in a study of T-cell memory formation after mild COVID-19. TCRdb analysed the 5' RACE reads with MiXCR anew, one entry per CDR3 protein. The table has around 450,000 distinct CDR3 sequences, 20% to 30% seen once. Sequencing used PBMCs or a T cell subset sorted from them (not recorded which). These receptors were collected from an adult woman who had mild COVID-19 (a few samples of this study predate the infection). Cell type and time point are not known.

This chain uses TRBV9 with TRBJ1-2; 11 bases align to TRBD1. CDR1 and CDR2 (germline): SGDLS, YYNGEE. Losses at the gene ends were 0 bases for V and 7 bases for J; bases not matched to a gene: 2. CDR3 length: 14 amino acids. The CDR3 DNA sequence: TGTGCCAGCAGCGTAGGGGACAGGGGGGGTGGCTACACCTTC. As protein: CASSVGDRGGGYTF. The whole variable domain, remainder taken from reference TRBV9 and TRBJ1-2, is DSGVTQTPKHLITATGQRVTLRCSPRSGDLSVYWYQQSLDQGLQFLIQYYNGEERAKGNILERFSAQQFPDLHSELNLSSLELGDSALYFCASSVGDRGGGYTFGSGTRLTVV.

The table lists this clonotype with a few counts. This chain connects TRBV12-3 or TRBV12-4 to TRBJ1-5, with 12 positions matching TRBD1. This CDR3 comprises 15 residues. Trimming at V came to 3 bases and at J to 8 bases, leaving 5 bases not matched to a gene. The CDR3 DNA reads TGTGCCAGCAGTTTCCCCGGGACAGGGGGCAAGCCCCAGCATTTT. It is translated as CASSFPGTGGKPQHF.

The DNA of the CDR3 is TGTGCCAGCACACCTTTAGCGGGAGTTAGCGAGCAGTACTTC. It specifies CASTPLAGVSEQYF. The rearrangement links TRBV12-3 or TRBV12-4 to TRBJ2-7; 9 bases match TRBD2. J was trimmed by 6 bases and V by 7 bases; bases with no gene match: 10. The CDR3 length is 14 residues.

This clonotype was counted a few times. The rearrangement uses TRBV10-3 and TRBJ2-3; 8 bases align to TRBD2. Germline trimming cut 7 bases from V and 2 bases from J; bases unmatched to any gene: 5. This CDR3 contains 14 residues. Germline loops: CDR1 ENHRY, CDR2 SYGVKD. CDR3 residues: CAIKTSGNTDTQYF. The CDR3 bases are TGTGCCATCAAAACTAGCGGCAACACAGATACGCAGTATTTT.

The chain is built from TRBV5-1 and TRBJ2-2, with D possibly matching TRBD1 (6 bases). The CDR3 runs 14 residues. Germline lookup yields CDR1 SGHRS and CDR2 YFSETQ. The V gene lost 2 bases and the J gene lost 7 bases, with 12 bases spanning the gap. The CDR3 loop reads CASSFQGNSGELFF. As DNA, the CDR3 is TGCGCCAGCAGCTTCCAGGGGAATAGCGGGGAGCTGTTTTTT.

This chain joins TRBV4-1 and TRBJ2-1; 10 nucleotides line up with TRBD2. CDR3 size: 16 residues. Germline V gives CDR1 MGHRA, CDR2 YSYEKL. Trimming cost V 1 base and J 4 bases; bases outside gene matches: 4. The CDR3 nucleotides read TGCGCCAGCAGCCAAGTGGAGCGGGGGGGATACAATGAGCAGTTCTTC. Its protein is CASSQVERGGYNEQFF.

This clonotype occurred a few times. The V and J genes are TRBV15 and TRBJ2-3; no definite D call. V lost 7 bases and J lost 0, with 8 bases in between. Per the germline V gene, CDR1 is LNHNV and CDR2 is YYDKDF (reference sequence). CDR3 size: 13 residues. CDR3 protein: CATKAVSTDTQYF. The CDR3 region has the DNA TGTGCCACCAAGGCCGTGAGCACAGATACGCAGTATTTT. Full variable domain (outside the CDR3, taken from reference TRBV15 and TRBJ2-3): DAMVIQNPRYQVTQFGKPVTLSCSQTLNHNVMYWYQQKSSQAPKLLFHYYDKDFNNEADTPDNFQSRRPNTSFCFLDIRSPGLGDTAMYLCATKAVSTDTQYFGPGTRLTVL.

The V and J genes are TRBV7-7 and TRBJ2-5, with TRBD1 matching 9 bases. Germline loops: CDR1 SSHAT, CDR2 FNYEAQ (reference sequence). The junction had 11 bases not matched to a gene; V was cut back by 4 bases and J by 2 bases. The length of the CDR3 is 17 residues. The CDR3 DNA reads TGTGCCAGCAGCTCTAGTCCCGGGACAGGGAAGCAAGAGACCCAGTACTTC. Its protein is CASSSSPGTGKQETQYF.

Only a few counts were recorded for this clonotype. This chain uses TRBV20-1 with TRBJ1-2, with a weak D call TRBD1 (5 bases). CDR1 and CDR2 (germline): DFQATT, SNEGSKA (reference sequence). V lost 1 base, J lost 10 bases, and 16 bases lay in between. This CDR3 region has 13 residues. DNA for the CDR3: TGCAGTGCTAGAGTAGAAGGGGTACGGGTCTACACCTTC. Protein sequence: CSARVEGVRVYTF.

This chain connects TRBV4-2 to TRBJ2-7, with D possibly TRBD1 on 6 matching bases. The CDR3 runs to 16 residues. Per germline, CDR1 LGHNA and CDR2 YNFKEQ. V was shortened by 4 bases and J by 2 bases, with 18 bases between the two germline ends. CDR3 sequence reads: CASSPQLGATPYEQYF. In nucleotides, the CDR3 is TGTGCCAGCAGCCCGCAGTTGGGGGCAACCCCCTACGAGCAGTACTTC.

CDR3: CASSQDGGRRDSSTDTQYF. In nucleotides, the CDR3 is TGTGCCAGCAGCCAAGATGGAGGAAGACGAGACTCTAGCACAGATACGCAGTATTTT. The rearrangement uses TRBV3-1 and TRBJ2-3, with D perhaps TRBD2 (5 bases). The CDR3 is 19 amino acids. Germline V gene lookup returns CDR1 LGHDT and CDR2 YNNKEL (reference sequence). Trimming shortened V by 0 bases and J by 0 bases, and 19 bases separated the two germline ends.

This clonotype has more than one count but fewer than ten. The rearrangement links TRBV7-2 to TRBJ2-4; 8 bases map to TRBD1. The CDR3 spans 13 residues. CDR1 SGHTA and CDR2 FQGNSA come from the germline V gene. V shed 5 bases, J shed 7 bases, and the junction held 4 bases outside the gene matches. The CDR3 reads CASSPDRVNIQYF. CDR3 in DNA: TGTGCCAGCAGCCCGGACAGGGTTAACATTCAGTACTTC.

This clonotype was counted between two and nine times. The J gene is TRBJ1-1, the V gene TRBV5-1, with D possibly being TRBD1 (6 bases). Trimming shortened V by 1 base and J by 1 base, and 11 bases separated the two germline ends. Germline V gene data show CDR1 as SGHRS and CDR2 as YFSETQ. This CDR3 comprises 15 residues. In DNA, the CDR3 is TGCGCCAGCAGCTTGTTGGTACAGGGGAACACTGAAGCTTTCTTT. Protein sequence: CASSLLVQGNTEAFF.

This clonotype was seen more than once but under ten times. The CDR3 reads CASSEQGSGANVLTF. For the CDR3, the DNA is TGTGCCAGCAGTGAACAGGGATCCGGGGCCAACGTCCTGACTTTC. V is TRBV6-1 and J is TRBJ2-6; perhaps TRBD1 as D (5 bases). Trimming took 2 bases from V and 4 from J, leaving 9 bases between them. Germline lookup yields CDR1 MNHNS and CDR2 SASEGT. This CDR3 spans 15 amino acids.

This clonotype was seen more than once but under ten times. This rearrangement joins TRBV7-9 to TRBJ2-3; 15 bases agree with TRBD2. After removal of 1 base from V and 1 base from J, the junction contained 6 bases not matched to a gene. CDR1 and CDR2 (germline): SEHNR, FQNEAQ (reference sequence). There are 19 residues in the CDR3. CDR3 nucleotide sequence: TGTGCCAGCAGCTTAGGGACTAGCGGGAGGGGAGAGCGCACAGATACGCAGTATTTT. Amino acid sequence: CASSLGTSGRGERTDTQYF.

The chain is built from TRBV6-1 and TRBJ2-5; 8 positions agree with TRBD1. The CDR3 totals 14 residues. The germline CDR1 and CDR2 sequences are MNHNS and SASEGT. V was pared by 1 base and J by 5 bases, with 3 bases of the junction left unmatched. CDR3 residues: CASSEGTGWETQYF. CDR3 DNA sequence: TGTGCCAGCAGTGAAGGGACAGGGTGGGAGACCCAGTACTTC.

This CDR3 reads CASSYGGGNGYTF. The CDR3 DNA reads TGTGCCAGCAGTTATGGTGGGGGGAATGGCTACACCTTC. The V gene is TRBV6-5, the J gene TRBJ1-2; a possible D gene is TRBD1 (5 bases). This CDR3 spans 13 amino acids. The V end lost 3 bases, the J end lost 6 bases, and 11 bases lay between the germline ends. Looked up from germline, CDR1 is MNHEY and CDR2 is SVGAGI.

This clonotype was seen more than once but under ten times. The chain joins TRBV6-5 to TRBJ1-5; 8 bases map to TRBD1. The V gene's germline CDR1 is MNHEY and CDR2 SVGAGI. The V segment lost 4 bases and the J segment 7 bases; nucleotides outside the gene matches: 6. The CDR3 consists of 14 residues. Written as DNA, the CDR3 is TGTGCCAGCAGTTCCGTGACAGGGGTCCAGCCCCAGCATTTT. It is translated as CASSSVTGVQPQHF.

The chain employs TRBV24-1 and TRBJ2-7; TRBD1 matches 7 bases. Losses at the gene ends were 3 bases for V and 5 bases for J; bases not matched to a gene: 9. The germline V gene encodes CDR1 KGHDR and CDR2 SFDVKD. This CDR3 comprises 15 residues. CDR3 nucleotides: TGTGCCACCAGTGATCCATCGACAGGGTTGGACGAGCAGTACTTC. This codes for CATSDPSTGLDEQYF.

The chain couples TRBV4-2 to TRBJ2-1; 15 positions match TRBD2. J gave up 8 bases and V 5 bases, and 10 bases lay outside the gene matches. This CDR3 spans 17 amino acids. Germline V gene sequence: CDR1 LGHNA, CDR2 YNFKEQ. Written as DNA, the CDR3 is TGTGCCAGCAGCACCGGACTAGCGGGAGGGCGGGTCGATGAGCAGTTCTTC. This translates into CASSTGLAGGRVDEQFF.

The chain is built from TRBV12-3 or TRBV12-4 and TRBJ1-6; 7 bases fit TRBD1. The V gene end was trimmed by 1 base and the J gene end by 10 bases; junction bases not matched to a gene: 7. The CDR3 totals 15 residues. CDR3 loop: CASSLGVRGGSPLHF. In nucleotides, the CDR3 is TGTGCCAGCAGTTTAGGTGTCAGGGGGGGGTCACCCCTCCACTTT.